This TCR beta chain comes out of a study of tumor-infiltrating lymphocytes in primary liver carcinoma. There are 14 residues in the CDR3. CDR1 and CDR2 (germline): MGHRA, YSYEKL. From around 18-30 mg of unsorted bulk tissue, DNA and RNA were co-extracted together. Infection with HBV was chronic in patients; they were treatment-naive. Over 85% of the cells in every tumor sample were viable tumor cells. Comment on this clonotype: What it recognizes is unknown. The germline gene is not matched at one end of the junction; a read error may be the cause.

The input was 400 to 500 ng total RNA; TCR beta cDNA was made from it with a constant-region primer. Libraries covering TCR beta were generated through three nested multiplex PCR rounds (using a slightly modified ARM-PCR). It was with TRBV1-TRBV30 forward primers and a C-beta reverse primer that the first two PCR rounds were run, at about 10 cycles each. TCRdb reanalysed the multiplex PCR reads using MiXCR and keeps one entry per CDR3 protein. This sample has 80,000 or so distinct CDR3 sequences, with about two thirds found just once. Study-wide points: A significantly higher top-250-clone fraction was recorded for tumors than for blood (p = 0.039).

The sequencing input was liver tumor tissue from sampling region 4. Subset described: tumor region T4, right-lateral pole. The source is a woman between 55 and 75 years old with primary liver carcinoma and hepatitis B virus infection. This chain uses TRBV4-1 with TRBJ2-7, with D possibly matching TRBD2 (6 bases). In nucleotides, the CDR3 is TGCGCCATCAGCCCGACGGGGGTGGTCTACGAGCAGTACTTC. Translating it yields CAISPTGVVYEQYF.